The 24 T cell receptor beta chains below come from one sample, sequenced in a study of T cells after yellow fever vaccination. TCRdb reprocessed the 5' RACE reads with MiXCR, giving one entry per CDR3 protein. The sample shows approximately 610,000 distinct CDR3 sequences, about a sixth of them seen only once. The sequencing used PBMCs, collected roughly 5 days after the first yellow fever vaccination. These receptors were taken from a young man who received the YFV17D yellow fever vaccine.

V is TRBV20-1 and J is TRBJ2-7; 10 nucleotides match TRBD1. Unmatched junction bases numbered 5, after V lost 3 bases and J lost 3 bases. Germline V gives CDR1 DFQATT, CDR2 SNEGSKA (reference sequence). This CDR3 spans 14 amino acids. The CDR3 coding sequence is TGCAGTGCTAGGAGGACAGGGGGAGTCTACGAGCAGTACGTC. This gives the protein CSARRTGGVYEQYV.

This clonotype was counted a few times. CDR3 loop: CASSFSGGTTDTQYF. CDR3 coding DNA: TGCGCCAGCAGCTTTAGCGGGGGGACCACAGATACGCAGTATTTT. This rearrangement joins TRBV5-1 to TRBJ2-3, with 10 bases identical to TRBD2. The CDR3 is 15 residues long. J lost 2 bases, V lost 2 bases, and 2 bases had no gene match. Per germline, CDR1 SGHRS and CDR2 YFSETQ. The complete variable domain, with remaining parts taken from reference TRBV5-1 and TRBJ2-3, reads KAGVTQTPRYLIKTRGQQVTLSCSPISGHRSVSWYQQTPGQGLQFLFEYFSETQRNKGNFPGRFSGRQFSNSRSEMNVSTLELGDSALYLCASSFSGGTTDTQYFGPGTRLTVL.

This chain joins TRBV7-3 and TRBJ2-1; D ambiguous. With 6 bases removed from V and 8 bases from J, the gap between germline ends came to 14 bases. The CDR3 sequence is 13 residues long. Per the germline V gene, CDR1 is SGHTA and CDR2 is FQGTGA. CDR3: CASRRTRPDEQFF. The CDR3 DNA is TGTGCCAGCAGACGTACGCGTCCCGATGAGCAGTTCTTC.

A few counts support this clonotype. The genes are TRBV6-2 or TRBV6-3 and TRBJ1-5, with TRBD1 identical over 7 bases. The CDR3 is 16 residues long. V trimming: 5 bases; J trimming: 6 bases; junction bases outside the gene matches: 13. Germline CDR1 MNHEY, CDR2 SVGEGT. The CDR3 is CASSERQARGGQPQHF. DNA of the CDR3: TGTGCCAGCAGTGAGAGACAAGCCAGGGGGGGTCAGCCCCAGCATTTT.

CDR3 sequence (DNA): TGTGCCAGCTCAAGTGGGGCTAATGAAAAACTGTTTTTT. Its translation is CASSSGANEKLFF. The gene calls are TRBV18 and TRBJ1-4; D uncertain. Germline CDR1 reads KGHSH; CDR2 reads LQKENI. This CDR3 has 13 amino acids. V lost 5 bases and J 3 bases, leaving 7 bases between the germline ends.

This clonotype has just a few counts. The chain couples TRBV6-6 to TRBJ1-1; tentative D call: TRBD1 (5 bases). Between the trimmed V and J ends, which lost 2 bases and 7 bases, there was a span of 5 bases. CDR3 length: 11 amino acids. The germline gives CDR1 MNHNY, CDR2 SVGAGI (reference sequence). This CDR3 is CASSYGGEAFF. DNA of the CDR3: TGTGCCAGCAGTTACGGGGGTGAAGCTTTCTTT.

This clonotype was observed a few times. CDR3 sequence (DNA): TGCGCCAGCAGCCGCTTAGAGGTGGGCAGGGAAAGGACCGGGGAGCTGTTTTTT. Translation gives CASSRLEVGRERTGELFF. V is TRBV4-1 and J is TRBJ2-2; possibly TRBD1 for D (5 bases). This CDR3 region has 18 residues. Trimming took off 4 bases at V and 5 bases at J, with 23 bases between the two ends. Germline V gene sequence: CDR1 MGHRA, CDR2 YSYEKL.

This clonotype was seen repeatedly, ten times or more. V gene TRBV5-1 combines with J gene TRBJ2-2; possibly TRBD1 for D (6 bases). V lost 4 bases, J lost 4 bases, and 14 bases lay in between. Germline V gene data show CDR1 as SGHRS and CDR2 as YFSETQ. CDR3 length: 15 amino acids. CDR3 DNA sequence: TGCGCCAGCAGCAAACGGACAGATCTCACCGGGGAGCTGTTTTTT. It specifies CASSKRTDLTGELFF.

DNA of the CDR3: TGCGCCAGCAGCCAAGCTGGTAGAGGGGGTAATGAGCAGTTCTTC. Translating it yields CASSQAGRGGNEQFF. The chain has TRBV4-1 and TRBJ2-1; a weak D match, TRBD1 (6 bases). The V gene lost 1 base and the J gene lost 7 bases, with 14 bases spanning the gap. The CDR3 is made up of 15 amino acids. Germline CDR1 is MGHRA and CDR2 is YSYEKL.

The table lists this clonotype with a few counts. V usage is TRBV5-1 and J usage is TRBJ1-1; weak D call: TRBD1 (5 bases). Trimming took 4 bases from V and 4 from J, leaving 14 bases between them. The CDR3 has 14 residues. Germline assignment: CDR1 SGHRS and CDR2 YFSETQ. The CDR3 region is CASSLQTGGTEAFF. For the CDR3, the DNA is TGCGCCAGCAGCCTCCAGACTGGGGGCACTGAAGCTTTCTTT.

The chain links TRBV5-1 to TRBJ2-1, with TRBD1 matching 8 bases. Germline V gene sequence: CDR1 SGHRS, CDR2 YFSETQ. The CDR3 is made up of 15 amino acids. The trim removed 5 bases at V and 7 bases at J, leaving 11 bases unmatched. In DNA, the CDR3 is TGCGCCAGCAGAGGACAGGGAGGTTCGCGGAATGAGCAGTTCTTC. Protein sequence: CASRGQGGSRNEQFF.

The chain couples TRBV7-9 to TRBJ2-3; TRBD2 matches 11 bases. The V gene end was trimmed by 5 bases and the J gene end by 7 bases; junction bases not matched to a gene: 11. This CDR3 region has 16 residues. Germline CDR1 is SEHNR and CDR2 is FQNEAQ (reference sequence). The CDR3: CASSPPRASGGYTQYF. CDR3 in DNA: TGTGCCAGCAGCCCACCTCGGGCTAGCGGGGGGTATACGCAGTATTTT.

This clonotype was seen a handful of times. The CDR3, as DNA: TGTGCCAGCAGTTACAACCAGGGTAGGGATGAGCAGTTCTTC. Its protein is CASSYNQGRDEQFF. The rearrangement uses TRBV6-2 or TRBV6-3 and TRBJ2-1, with D perhaps matching TRBD1 (5 bases). Trimming pared 2 bases from V and 8 bases from J, leaving 13 bases between. Germline V gene data show CDR1 as MNHEY and CDR2 as SVGEGT. The CDR3 has 14 amino acids.

CDR3 amino acids: CASSTDRDYTQYF. CDR3 nucleotide sequence: TGTGCCAGCAGCACTGACCGGGACTATACGCAGTATTTT. The genes are TRBV7-8 and TRBJ2-3, with a possible D match to TRBD2 (6 bases). The CDR3 runs 13 residues. Trimming took 5 bases from V and 7 from J, leaving 13 bases between them. Germline V gene sequence: CDR1 SGHVS, CDR2 FQNEAQ.

The chain couples TRBV5-1 to TRBJ2-7; D remains ambiguous. From germline, CDR1 is SGHRS and CDR2 YFSETQ. The CDR3 has 14 residues. V was shortened by 5 bases and J by 2 bases, with 14 bases between the two germline ends. CDR3 nucleotide sequence: TGCGCCAGCAGACTGGGTGTCGGAGCCTACGAGCAGTACTTC. Translated: CASRLGVGAYEQYF.

This sequence joins TRBV20-1 and TRBJ2-1, with unresolved D. The CDR3 has 11 residues. Trimming removed 7 bases from V and 2 bases from J, with 6 bases in between. CDR1 is DFQATT, CDR2 SNEGSKA, per germline (reference sequence). CDR3 nucleotides: TGCAGTGTCCACACCTACAATGAGCAGTTCTTC. Translating it yields CSVHTYNEQFF.

The rearrangement joins TRBV3-1 to TRBJ2-1, with TRBD2 matching over 7 bases. Germline V gene sequence: CDR1 LGHDT, CDR2 YNNKEL (reference sequence). This CDR3 comprises 13 residues. V lost 11 bases and J lost 3; bases outside the gene matches: 7. CDR3 residues: CAVGGSCYNEQFF. The CDR3, as DNA: TGTGCCGTGGGGGGGAGCTGCTACAATGAGCAGTTCTTC.

V is TRBV5-1 and J is TRBJ2-5; TRBD1 or TRBD2 may be the D gene (6 bases each). Germline V lookup: CDR1 SGHRS, CDR2 YFSETQ. The V end lost 4 bases, the J end lost 1 base, and 11 bases lay between the germline ends. The CDR3 contains 14 residues. DNA for the CDR3: TGCGCCAGCAGCGCGGGACACCTCCAAGAGACCCAGTACTTC. As protein: CASSAGHLQETQYF.

The sample holds a few counts of this clonotype. CDR3 sequence (DNA): TGTGCCAGCCGTAGGGGGGGCACAGATACGCAGTATTTT. Translated: CASRRGGTDTQYF. The chain combines TRBV2 with TRBJ2-3; the D gene could be TRBD1 or TRBD2 (6 bases each). Trimming took off 8 bases at V and 1 base at J, with 10 bases between the two ends. Germline CDR1 is SNHLY and CDR2 is FYNNEI. This CDR3 is built from 13 residues.

The V gene is TRBV30, the J gene TRBJ1-5, with D possibly TRBD1 on 5 matching bases. Germline CDR1 reads GTSNPN; CDR2 reads SVGIG (reference sequence). V was clipped by 2 bases and J by 4 bases, with 12 bases between them. CDR3 size: 14 residues. CDR3 in amino acids: CAWSRGGINQPQHF. CDR3 coding DNA: TGTGCCTGGAGTCGGGGGGGGATAAATCAGCCCCAGCATTTT.

J is TRBJ2-7 and V is TRBV27; D might be TRBD2 (7 bases). Between the trimmed V and J ends, which lost 8 bases and 1 base, there was a span of 12 bases. CDR1 MNHEY and CDR2 SMNVEV come from the germline V gene (reference sequence). The CDR3 consists of 13 residues. The CDR3 loop reads CASGRGGSYEQYV. DNA for the CDR3: TGTGCCAGCGGAAGGGGGGGTTCCTACGAGCAGTACGTC.

The chain couples TRBV7-2 to TRBJ1-2, with D hard to call. Germline loops: CDR1 SGHTA, CDR2 FQGNSA. This CDR3 spans 13 amino acids. Between the trimmed V and J ends, which lost 2 bases and 0 bases, there was a span of 4 bases. This CDR3 reads CASSLMTNYGYTF. CDR3 coding DNA: TGTGCCAGCAGCTTAATGACTAACTATGGCTACACCTTC.

This clonotype has only a few counts. This sequence joins TRBV7-9 and TRBJ1-5; tentatively, D is TRBD1 (6 bases). The germline gives CDR1 SEHNR, CDR2 FQNEAQ (reference sequence). The CDR3 runs to 15 residues. V shed 1 base and J shed 5 bases, with 12 bases lying between them. CDR3 DNA sequence: TGTGCCAGCAGCTTAGGAACAGGGATTGATCAGCCCCAGCATTTT. It specifies CASSLGTGIDQPQHF.

The chain uses TRBV16 and TRBJ1-6; D is perhaps TRBD1 (5 bases). Germline values: CDR1 KGHSY, CDR2 FQNENV. The CDR3 extends over 15 amino acids. V lost 0 bases to trimming and J lost 8 bases, with 11 bases between them. DNA for the CDR3: TGTGCCAGCAGCCAATCGCGGGGAGGGGATTCACCCCTCCACTTT. Translated: CASSQSRGGDSPLHF. The variable domain in full, completed from reference TRBV16 and TRBJ1-6, reads GEEVAQTPKHLVRGEGQKAKLYCAPIKGHSYVFWYQQVLKNEFKFLISFQNENVFDETGMPKERFSAKCLPNSPCSLEIQATKLEDSAVYFCASSQSRGGDSPLHFGNGTRLTVT.